This T cell receptor (beta chain) appears in the sequencing data of a study of regulatory T cells in long-lasting Graves disease. Assembly of TCR beta libraries relied on iRepertoire HTBI primers together with Arm-PCR of CDR3 regions. TCRdb fed the multiplex PCR reads into MiXCR, producing one record per CDR3 protein. The sample includes roughly 560,000 distinct CDR3 sequences, about 16% of them seen just once. This clonotype was detected ten times or more. This CDR3 region has 15 residues. V lost 4 bases, J lost 2 bases, and 14 bases lay in between. Germline loops: CDR1 KGHSH, CDR2 LQKENI. The time point here: newly diagnosed GD, antithyroid drugs for less than 3 months. RNA from PBMCs was the source of the TCR library. The same sample was also studied in work on T cells in Graves' hyperthyroidism and ophthalmopathy.

The clonotype comes from a woman aged 35-65 years with Graves disease. This sample comprised peripheral blood mononuclear cells (PBMCs), obtained at new diagnosis, from a patient treated with antithyroid drugs. This chain joins TRBV18 and TRBJ1-1; D not resolved. The CDR3 protein is CASSQTRNLNTEAFF. Here the CDR3 DNA reads TGTGCCAGCTCACAAACCCGAAACCTTAACACTGAAGCTTTCTTT.